This T cell receptor (beta chain) was found in a study of T-cell memory formation after mild COVID-19. Background on the study: TCR clusters were largely donor specific. General observations from the study: Pre-infection memory showed some responding clones, and this suggested that cross-reactive memory joined. Mostly located in CM and EM were contracting CD4+ clones, with contracting CD8+ clones located in EMRA. Clones contracting over day 15 to 85 were CD4/CD8 balanced, with later expanders leaning CD4+.

Germline V gene lookup returns CDR1 SGHRS and CDR2 YFSETQ. The CDR3 consists of 14 residues. The germline V and J ends were trimmed by 0 bases and 1 base, with 7 bases remaining between them. TCRdb processed the 5' RACE reads anew with MiXCR; each CDR3 protein has one entry. In the table there are fewer than 400,000 distinct CDR3 sequences, 16% of which are singletons. This clonotype was seen only a few times. No antigen is known for it. Material for sequencing was PBMCs or a T cell subset sorted from them (not recorded which). The receptor's source is a man younger than 35 who had mild COVID-19 (a few samples of this study predate the infection). Cell type and time point are not known. The chain has TRBV5-1 and TRBJ1-1; D is ambiguous. This CDR3 is CASSLEVGNTEAFF. The DNA for the CDR3 is TGCGCCAGCAGCTTGGAGGTAGGGAACACTGAAGCTTTCTTT.